This T cell receptor beta chain was identified in a study of T cells in localized non-small cell lung cancer. CDR1 LNHDA and CDR2 SQIVND come from the germline V gene (reference sequence). This CDR3 has 13 amino acids. The V and J ends lost 4 bases and 8 bases respectively, with 11 bases between them. Findings of the study overall: Adjacent lung was found to contain a median around 58 of the top 100 tumor clones. Overall survival was longer when the density of T cells in the blood was higher. Uninvolved adjacent lung had more T cell clonality than any other tissue, topping tumor. Without multi-region sequencing, intratumor heterogeneity could not be excluded.

On this clone: Antigen unknown.

Produced via immunoSEQ multiplex PCR; TCRdb's table is partial and in-frame only. The data contain about 3,000 clones, roughly 29% of them seen just once; the ten biggest clones take up around 10%. This specimen consisted of lung tumor tissue, obtained before any cancer treatment. The genes are TRBV19 and TRBJ1-4; D unclear. The TCR was taken from a male donor at least 60 years old with stage I lung adenocarcinoma. CDR3 sequence reads: CASSNEVWEKLFF. DNA for the CDR3: TGTGCCAGTAGTAACGAGGTCTGGGAAAAACTGTTTTTT.